Shown below are 28 T cell receptor beta chains from a single sample sequenced in a study of regulatory T cells in long-lasting Graves disease (dated by TCRdb to the early 2020s). Preparation of the library involved multiplex PCR. Reads for this sample came from an Illumina HiSeq 4000. To build TCR beta libraries, CDR3 regions were amplified by Arm-PCR using iRepertoire HTBI primers. Using fastp trimming at Q25 and MiXCR clonotype assembly, TCRdb reanalyzed the public sequencing data and kept in-frame beta chains. Each CDR3 protein appears once, grouped with its most common genes and DNA. The sample data list hundreds of thousands of distinct CDR3 sequences, and roughly 21% of these were observed just once. Roughly 7% of the sample is taken by the ten largest. The time point tag for this specimen amounts to: persistent/refractory GD, antithyroid drugs over 5 years with positive TRAb. For both TCR sequencing and RNA sequencing, RNA was extracted from PBMCs using TRIzol.

This specimen was peripheral blood mononuclear cells (PBMCs), taken when the disease was refractory, from a patient treated with antithyroid drugs. The receptor set was obtained from a female donor with Graves disease.

The rearrangement joins TRBV5-1 to TRBJ2-5, with D perhaps TRBD1 or TRBD2 (6 bases each). The length of the CDR3 is 15 residues. With 4 bases removed from V and 4 bases from J, the gap between germline ends came to 17 bases. Germline CDR1 is SGHRS and CDR2 is YFSETQ. In DNA form, the CDR3 reads TGCGCCAGCAGCGTCGTTAGGGGGGCGGGAGAGACCCAGTACTTC. Amino acid sequence: CASSVVRGAGETQYF. The full variable domain, with the rest looked up from reference TRBV5-1 and TRBJ2-5, is KAGVTQTPRYLIKTRGQQVTLSCSPISGHRSVSWYQQTPGQGLQFLFEYFSETQRNKGNFPGRFSGRQFSNSRSEMNVSTLELGDSALYLCASSVVRGAGETQYFGPGTRLLVL.

This clonotype has just a few counts. V and J are TRBV5-1 and TRBJ1-1; TRBD1 agrees at 12 bases. Germline CDR1 is SGHRS and CDR2 is YFSETQ. This CDR3 contains 17 residues. The V segment lost 2 bases and the J segment 1 base; nucleotides outside the gene matches: 6. The CDR3 DNA is TGCGCCAGCAGCTTAAGCCGGGACAGGGGGCCGAACACTGAAGCTTTCTTT. Translated: CASSLSRDRGPNTEAFF.

Ten or more counts support this clonotype. The rearrangement links TRBV10-3 to TRBJ2-5, with 9 bases that match TRBD2. TRBJ2-1 matches the DNA end more closely, so the J call is doubtful. The CDR3 sequence is 17 residues long. Germline V gives CDR1 ENHRY, CDR2 SYGVKD. The CDR3 region is CAITPGGSSGSSNEQFF. Here the CDR3 DNA reads TGTGCCATCACCCCAGGTGGGAGTAGCGGGAGTTCTAATGAGCAGTTCTTC.

The V call is TRBV30, the J call TRBJ1-2, with D unclear. V lost 0 bases and J 0 bases, leaving 8 bases between the germline ends. The CDR3 totals 14 residues. Looked up from germline, CDR1 is GTSNPN and CDR2 is SVGIG (reference sequence). The CDR3 DNA sequence: TGTGCCTGGAGTGTCAACCTAGCTAACTATGGCTACACCTTC. This gives the protein CAWSVNLANYGYTF.

The J gene is TRBJ2-1, the V gene TRBV6-1; D unresolved. Germline CDR1 reads MNHNS; CDR2 reads SASEGT. Deletions cut 6 bases from V and 5 bases from J, with 11 bases between. The length of the CDR3 is 13 residues. CDR3 residues: CASSLEPNNEQFF. DNA for the CDR3: TGTGCCAGCAGCCTGGAACCTAACAATGAGCAGTTCTTC.

This clonotype was counted many times. The chain couples TRBV12-3 or TRBV12-4 to TRBJ2-7; possibly TRBD1 for D (6 bases). CDR3 size: 13 residues. The germline V and J ends were trimmed by 6 bases and 7 bases, with 16 bases remaining between them. The CDR3 reads CASRQGPIGEQYF. The DNA for the CDR3 is TGTGCCAGCAGACAGGGCCCAATCGGGGAGCAGTACTTC.

The rearrangement links TRBV5-6 to TRBJ1-1; D perhaps matches TRBD1 (5 bases). CDR1 SGHDT and CDR2 YYEEEE come from the germline V gene. Trimming pared 7 bases from V and 5 bases from J, leaving 15 bases between. The CDR3 is 13 residues long. As DNA, the CDR3 is TGTGCCAGCCGACGGTCAGGGTGGACTGAAGCTTTCTTT. Its protein product is CASRRSGWTEAFF. Based on the CDR3 plus reference TRBV5-6 and TRBJ1-1, the full variable domain is DAGVTQSPTHLIKTRGQQVTLRCSPKSGHDTVSWYQQALGQGPQFIFQYYEEEERQRGNFPDRFSGHQFPNYSSELNVNALLLGDSALYLCASRRSGWTEAFFGQGTRLTVV.

In this sample, this clonotype turned up many times. This chain links TRBV2 with TRBJ2-7; perhaps TRBD1 as D (6 bases). The ends were cut back, 6 bases at V and 6 bases at J, with 6 bases in the middle. This CDR3 is 10 amino acids long. The V gene's germline CDR1 is SNHLY and CDR2 FYNNEI. The CDR3 loop is CASRGGEQYF. As DNA, the CDR3 is TGTGCCAGCAGAGGGGGCGAGCAGTACTTC.

At least ten counts were recorded for this clonotype. The chain employs TRBV12-3 or TRBV12-4 and TRBJ2-5, with no clear D. V lost 1 base to trimming and J lost 1 base, with 7 bases between them. There are 14 residues in the CDR3. The CDR3 loop is CASSLGMFQETQYF. The CDR3 nucleotides are TGTGCCAGCAGTTTAGGGATGTTCCAAGAGACCCAGTACTTC.

In this sample, this clonotype turned up a few times. V gene TRBV29-1 combines with J gene TRBJ1-1; TRBD1 aligns across 9 bases. CDR3 length: 19 amino acids. Trimming removed 0 bases from V and 0 bases from J; junction bases left unmatched: 14. In germline, CDR1 is SQVTM, CDR2 ANQGSEA. The CDR3 sequence is CSVEESGDRVYLLNTEAFF. CDR3 in DNA: TGCAGCGTTGAAGAGAGTGGGGACAGGGTATACTTGTTGAACACTGAAGCTTTCTTT.

The rearrangement uses TRBV7-9 and TRBJ1-1; D not resolved. V was trimmed by 1 base and J by 8 bases, leaving 14 bases between them. This CDR3 spans 14 amino acids. CDR1 and CDR2 from the germline V gene are SEHNR and FQNEAQ (reference sequence). CDR3 sequence: CASSLGGYRSEAFF. CDR3 nucleotides: TGTGCCAGCAGCTTAGGAGGTTATAGAAGCGAAGCTTTCTTT.

The chain recombines TRBV30 with TRBJ1-5; D is perhaps TRBD1 (5 bases). CDR1 and CDR2 from the germline V gene are GTSNPN and SVGIG (reference sequence). The V and J ends lost 0 bases and 6 bases respectively, with 12 bases between them. The CDR3 is made up of 14 amino acids. Written as DNA, the CDR3 is TGTGCCTGGAGTGTAGAGGGGTATGGTCAGCCCCAGCATTTT. This encodes CAWSVEGYGQPQHF.

The chain couples TRBV13 to TRBJ1-3; 7 nucleotides align to TRBD1. The J segment lost 0 bases and the V segment lost 5 bases, leaving 10 bases of the junction unmatched. Per the germline V gene, CDR1 is PRHDT and CDR2 is FYEKMQ (reference sequence). The CDR3 spans 17 residues. For the CDR3, the DNA is TGTGCCAGCAGCCAAACAACAGGGGCGGCCTCTGGAAACACCATATATTTT. It yields the protein CASSQTTGAASGNTIYF.

J is TRBJ2-7 and V is TRBV7-9, with 8 positions matching TRBD1. Losses at the gene ends were 0 bases for V and 13 bases for J; bases not matched to a gene: 5. Germline lookup yields CDR1 SEHNR and CDR2 FQNEAQ (reference sequence). The CDR3 length is 12 residues. CDR3 loop: CASSLAVGQVYF. The CDR3 DNA is TGTGCCAGCAGCTTAGCGGTGGGACAGGTATACTTC.

This clonotype has a single count. The rearrangement joins TRBV2 to TRBJ1-2; no reliable D call. The germline CDR1 and CDR2 sequences are SNHLY and FYNNEI. This CDR3 is 13 amino acids long. Trimming removed 5 bases at V and 8 bases at J, with 15 bases between. This CDR3 reads CASSPGPKRGYTF. The CDR3 DNA follows: TGTGCCAGCAGTCCCGGGCCAAAGCGAGGCTACACCTTC. The full variable domain, its missing parts supplied by reference TRBV2 and TRBJ1-2, is EPEVTQTPSHQVTQMGQEVILRCVPISNHLYFYWYRQILGQKVEFLVSFYNNEISEKSEIFDDQFSVERPDGSNFTLKIRSTKLEDSAMYFCASSPGPKRGYTFGSGTRLTVV.

This clonotype was found a few times. DNA for the CDR3: TGTGCCAGCAGCGCCGGGACAGGGTCTAACTATGGCTACACCTTC. Amino acid sequence: CASSAGTGSNYGYTF. The chain carries TRBV6-1 and TRBJ1-2, with 9 positions matching TRBD1. The V gene end was trimmed by 6 bases and the J gene end by 0 bases; junction bases not matched to a gene: 5. The CDR3 covers 15 residues. Germline-derived CDR1 and CDR2 are MNHNS and SASEGT.

The chain joins TRBV20-1 to TRBJ2-5; 8 nucleotides agree with TRBD2. Germline CDR1 is DFQATT and CDR2 is SNEGSKA (reference sequence). Trimming at V came to 3 bases and at J to 3 bases, leaving 3 bases not matched to a gene. The CDR3 extends over 13 amino acids. The CDR3 region is CSASGGGEETQYF. In nucleotides, the CDR3 is TGCAGTGCTAGCGGGGGGGGCGAAGAGACCCAGTACTTC.

This clonotype was counted many times. V is TRBV28 and J is TRBJ1-4; the match to TRBD1 covers 7 bases. Germline-derived CDR1 and CDR2 are MDHEN and SYDVKM. With V trimmed by 7 bases and J by 7 bases, 12 bases remained unmatched. This CDR3 is 15 amino acids long. In nucleotides, the CDR3 is TGTGCCAGCACCCCAAGGGCCGCAGGGGGTGAAAAACTGTTTTTT. Translation gives CASTPRAAGGEKLFF.

This clonotype was detected a few times. The chain combines TRBV5-6 with TRBJ2-7; D gene uncertain. V shed 1 base and J shed 5 bases, with 10 bases lying between them. The germline CDR1 and CDR2 sequences are SGHDT and YYEEEE. The CDR3 is made up of 13 amino acids. Written as DNA, the CDR3 is TGTGCCAGCAGCTTGTGGCCCAGCCACGAGCAGTACTTC. It yields the protein CASSLWPSHEQYF.

CDR3 amino acids: CASSSPTSSQETQYF. The DNA of the CDR3 is TGTGCCAGCAGCTCCCCTACAAGTTCCCAAGAGACCCAGTACTTC. This chain connects TRBV5-4 to TRBJ2-5; D unclear. The V and J ends lost 3 bases and 1 base respectively, with 13 bases between them. The CDR3 covers 15 residues. The V gene's germline CDR1 is SGHNT and CDR2 YYREEE (reference sequence).

Turning to this clonotype: A much larger clone differs from this one at a single base, so this may be a read error. This chain links TRBV10-3 with TRBJ1-2; TRBD1 aligns across 7 bases. This CDR3 is 13 amino acids long. The trim removed 8 bases at V and 10 bases at J, leaving 13 bases unmatched. Germline values: CDR1 ENHRY, CDR2 SYGVKD. The CDR3 bases are TGTGCCATCGCCCGGGACAGCTCGACCGACTACACCTTC. Translated, it gives CAIARDSSTDYTF.

This clonotype has just a few counts. V and J are TRBV11-2 and TRBJ2-2; D uncertain. The CDR3 is made up of 14 amino acids. V lost 7 bases, J lost 4 bases, and 13 bases lay in between. Germline assignment: CDR1 SGHAT and CDR2 FQNNGV. CDR3 DNA: TGTGCCAGCACGGGCTCCGAGGCCACCGGGGAGCTGTTTTTT. Its protein is CASTGSEATGELFF.

As to this clonotype: The germline gene is not matched at one end of the junction; a read error may be the cause. This chain joins TRBV6-1 and TRBJ2-4; TRBD2 matches 14 bases. CDR1 is MNHNS, CDR2 SASEGT, per germline. This CDR3 has 13 amino acids. The CDR3 protein is CASNPGLAGVQHF. CDR3 nucleotide sequence: TGTGCCAGCAACCCGGGACTAGCGGGAGTCCAGCACTTC.

This clonotype has just a few counts. This chain joins TRBV5-4 and TRBJ1-1, with unresolved D. This CDR3 has 15 amino acids. Trimming removed 1 base at V and 1 base at J, with 11 bases between. In germline, CDR1 is SGHNT, CDR2 YYREEE (reference sequence). CDR3 nucleotide sequence: TGTGCCAGCAGCTTGTACGCGGGTCCGAACACTGAAGCTTTCTTT. This codes for CASSLYAGPNTEAFF.

This clonotype was counted only a few times. CDR3 nucleotides: TGCAGTGCTAGAGTTGTACAGAACTCTGGGGCCAACGTCCTGACTTTC. Protein product: CSARVVQNSGANVLTF. The rearrangement links TRBV20-1 to TRBJ2-6; D unclear. CDR3 size: 16 residues. Trimming cost V 1 base and J 0 bases, with 10 bases left between them. The germline gives CDR1 DFQATT, CDR2 SNEGSKA (reference sequence).

The chain joins TRBV5-1 to TRBJ1-1; D gene uncertain. Trimming cost V 0 bases and J 3 bases, with 12 bases left between them. The CDR3 extends over 15 amino acids. Germline-derived CDR1 and CDR2 are SGHRS and YFSETQ. This CDR3 is CASSLAAWSDTEAFF. For the CDR3, the DNA is TGCGCCAGCAGCTTGGCCGCGTGGTCCGACACTGAAGCTTTCTTT.

This clonotype was seen a handful of times. At one end the junction does not follow the germline gene, possibly because of a read error. V and J are TRBV7-7 and TRBJ2-7, with D hard to call. The CDR3 loop spans 15 amino acids. Germline V CDR1 and CDR2: SSHAT, FNYEAQ (reference sequence). Here the CDR3 reads CASSPYPGLIDEQYF. The CDR3 DNA reads as TGTGCTAGCAGCCCATACCCGGGCCTCATTGACGAGCAGTACTTC. The whole variable domain, remainder taken from reference TRBV7-7 and TRBJ2-7, is GAGVSQSPRYKVTKRGQDVTLRCDPISSHATLYWYQQALGQGPEFLTYFNYEAQPDKSGLPSDRFSAERPEGSISTLTIQRTEQRDSAMYRCASSPYPGLIDEQYFGPGTRLTVT.

This clonotype occurred many times. The chain couples TRBV20-1 to TRBJ1-2; D unresolved. The CDR3 runs to 13 residues. V was pared by 3 bases and J by 4 bases, with 12 bases between. Germline CDR1 reads DFQATT; CDR2 reads SNEGSKA (reference sequence). As DNA, the CDR3 is TGCAGTGCTAGTAGAAATCCGGGCTATGGCTACACCTTC. Translating gives CSASRNPGYGYTF.